Reported below is one TCR beta chain. Original processing methods: For nucleated cells, counts were estimated from reference gene primer amplification. Profiling relied on immunoSEQ multiplex PCR, and the TCRdb table lists in-frame clones only, not all of them. D and trimming come from the DNA, and the V and J calls and clone size come from that table. Of under 400,000 clones listed, 90% are singletons. The sample is drawn from a study of blood T cell repertoires in COVID-19. Study information: Specimens from acute and convalescent COVID-19 originated in the United States, Italy and Spain. Sources were T cells, B-cell-depleted T cells, or PBMCs; the material itself was cDNA or gDNA.

Germline V gives CDR1 LGHDT, CDR2 YNNKEL (reference sequence). The CDR3 is made up of 13 amino acids. Trimming left V 6 bases short and J 2 bases short, with 11 bases between. This receptor was identified in a man younger than 35 with active or convalescent COVID-19. Material for sequencing was peripheral blood. V is TRBV3-1 (or the pseudogene TRBV3-2) and J is TRBJ2-7; D may be TRBD1 (5 bases). The CDR3 region is CASRPTGTYEQYF. CDR3 sequence (DNA): TGTGCCAGCAGGCCCACAGGAACCTACGAGCAGTACTTC.